This T cell receptor (beta chain) was sequenced during a study of chemoradiotherapy in HPV16-positive cancers. Study at large: Candidate HPV-specific clones and shared TCR motifs came from a couple of HPV16-positive patients.

The data were produced by immunoSEQ multiplex PCR, yet TCRdb's version contains in-frame clones alone and is incomplete. The repertoire holds tens of thousands of clones, with approximately 94% as singletons. This clone was picked up one time. This CDR3 region has 16 residues. The germline V and J ends were trimmed by 2 bases and 0 bases, with 11 bases remaining between them. CDR1 is MNHEY and CDR2 is SVGAGI in the germline V gene. The material was blood, obtained from a patient who underwent chemoradiotherapy. The chain carries TRBV6-5 and TRBJ1-3; TRBD1 is a possible D gene (5 bases). This receptor was taken from a human donor with HPV-associated anogenital cancer. The CDR3 sequence is CASSYTPTVSGNTIYF. CDR3 nucleotide sequence: TGTGCCAGCAGTTACACCCCGACAGTCTCTGGAAACACCATATATTTT.